The count of the clone carrying this T cell receptor (beta chain) is one. The target antigen is unknown. This sample was included in a study of blood T cells in healthy people across ages. Findings of the study overall: Both naive CD4+ cell counts and diversity were greater in long-lived donors than in aged donors. Roughly linear age-related decline in beta diversity appeared, significant by age 40.

Primers used in a second PCR of about 7 to 12 cycles were a sample-barcoded 5' primer and a J-beta primer mix. Paired-end reads containing CDR3 totaled no fewer than 3 million for each sample. TCRdb independently ran MiXCR on the 5' RACE reads; one entry per CDR3 protein. The profile shows around 1.5 million distinct CDR3 sequences, approximately 42% of them singletons. V gave up 1 base and J gave up 3 bases, with 7 bases separating them. CDR1 SGHRS and CDR2 YFSETQ come from the germline V gene. The CDR3 totals 13 residues. This receptor was obtained from a woman between 18 and 30 years old in good health. V is TRBV5-1 and J is TRBJ2-5; maybe TRBD1 (5 bases). What was sequenced was blood. Here the CDR3 reads CASSLLQEETQYF. CDR3 nucleotide sequence: TGCGCCAGCAGCTTGCTACAGGAAGAGACCCAGTACTTC. The full variable domain, its missing parts supplied by reference TRBV5-1 and TRBJ2-5, is KAGVTQTPRYLIKTRGQQVTLSCSPISGHRSVSWYQQTPGQGLQFLFEYFSETQRNKGNFPGRFSGRQFSNSRSEMNVSTLELGDSALYLCASSLLQEETQYFGPGTRLLVL.